Sequencing of this TCR beta chain was carried out in a study of cytomegalovirus exposure and HLA in healthy donors. Broader study findings: Within the approximately 130 validation repertoires, first-cohort TCR clusters tended to co-occur, according to a later analysis.

Comment on this clone: Its antigen is still unknown.

The assay was immunoSEQ multiplex PCR, and TCRdb's table has in-frame clones only and misses some. Of under 300,000 clones detected, around 87% appear once; the ten largest clones hold roughly 1.2%. This CDR3 contains 15 residues. V shed 5 bases, J shed 4 bases, and the junction held 9 bases outside the gene matches. Germline V lookup: CDR1 SGHTA, CDR2 FQGNSA. The V and J genes are TRBV7-2 and TRBJ2-3; 7 nucleotides match TRBD1. Sequenced material: PBMCs. The receptor comes from a woman in her twenties or thirties in good health and CMV-seropositive. This CDR3 reads CASSRQGYAADTQYF. In DNA form, the CDR3 reads TGTGCCAGCAGCCGACAGGGCTACGCAGCAGATACGCAGTATTTT.